This TCR beta chain was retrieved from a study of human T cells and chemical hapten exposure. This clonotype was picked up a small number of times. Its specificity is unknown. Study conclusions and caveats: Expanded TCRs made up significantly more big CDR3 similarity clusters than controls did. With regard to DPC sensitization, TCRs above 1 in 1000 frequency did not change. Every donor had alopecia, and their immune response may therefore differ from healthy people's.

What the library attached to individual cDNA molecules were unique molecular identifiers. TCRdb re-called the RACE reads with MiXCR, one entry per CDR3 protein. The sample holds some 170,000 distinct CDR3 sequences, approximately 20% seen once. The CDR3 length is 14 residues. Trimming stripped 5 bases from V and 5 bases from J, with 13 bases between. Time point noted: patch test 1, 2 weeks after DPC sensitization. Treatment specified: therapeutic diphenylcyclopropenone sensitization with weekly scalp DPC. This specimen was whole blood, taken in connection with sensitization to the hapten diphenylcyclopropenone (DPC). The chain recombines TRBV12-3 or TRBV12-4 with TRBJ1-5; possible D gene TRBD1, 6 bases. This TCR was sampled from a woman between 45 and 60 years old with alopecia areata. Some clones in this sample may be carry-over from other donors' samples. The CDR3 protein is CASSRASGDQPQHF. CDR3 bases: TGTGCCAGCAGTAGGGCTTCAGGGGATCAGCCCCAGCATTTT.